These T cell receptor beta chains were read from a single sample in a study of response to subunit inactivated influenza vaccine. TCRdb reprocessed the RT-PCR reads via MiXCR and lists one record per CDR3 protein. The sample has 650,000 to 850,000 distinct CDR3 sequences, about 14% seen once. Material: PBMCs from blood, obtained approximately 15 days before vaccination. All receptors come from a man over 45 who received an inactivated influenza vaccine. The CDR3 runs from the conserved cysteine through the conserved F or W. A D gene is named only where the DNA matches it firmly. A clone size is listed for some rows: how often the clone was seen (once, few, many), or a class if it is expanded.

j_call: TRBJ2-7
clone_size: few
v_call: TRBV4-3
d_call: TRBD1
cdr3_nt: TGCGCCAGCAGTCAAGGGCAGGACAGGCGCTACGAGCAGTACTTC
cdr3_aa: CASSQGQDRRYEQYF

j_call: TRBJ2-7
clone_size: few
v_call: TRBV5-1
d_call: TRBD1
cdr3_nt: TGCGCCAGCAGCTTGACAGGGGGCGACTACGAGCAGTACTTC
cdr3_aa: CASSLTGGDYEQYF

j_call: TRBJ2-7
clone_size: many
v_call: TRBV20-1
d_call: TRBD2
cdr3_nt: TGCAGCGGGGATGGCGGGAGATCCTACGAGCAGTACTTC
cdr3_aa: CSGDGGRSYEQYF

j_call: TRBJ2-1
clone_size: .
v_call: TRBV11-2
d_call: .
cdr3_nt: TGTGCCAGCAGCTTACTCGTTTCGGAGCTCCCCAATGAGCAGTTCTTC
cdr3_aa: CASSLLVSELPNEQFF

j_call: TRBJ2-1
clone_size: .
v_call: TRBV4-1
d_call: .
cdr3_nt: TGCGCCAGCAGCCACGGGTGGTACAATGAGCAGTTCTTC
cdr3_aa: CASSHGWYNEQFF

j_call: TRBJ2-7
clone_size: many
v_call: TRBV3-1
d_call: TRBD1
cdr3_nt: TGTGCCAGCACCGGACAGGGTACGAGGGAGCAGTACTTC
cdr3_aa: CASTGQGTREQYF

j_call: TRBJ1-5
clone_size: few
v_call: TRBV20-1
d_call: .
cdr3_nt: TGCAGTGCTAGAGATGAGGGCCAGGGGTCTTGGGATCAGCCCCAGCATTTT
cdr3_aa: CSARDEGQGSWDQPQHF

j_call: TRBJ2-1
clone_size: .
v_call: TRBV12-3/TRBV12-4
d_call: .
cdr3_nt: TGTGCCAGCAGTCAGACTCATGGGCGGCAGTTCTTC
cdr3_aa: CASSQTHGRQFF

j_call: TRBJ2-7
clone_size: .
v_call: TRBV12-3/TRBV12-4
d_call: .
cdr3_nt: TGTGCCAGCAGTGGGGTCCTGTTCTACGAGCAGTACTTC
cdr3_aa: CASSGVLFYEQYF

j_call: TRBJ1-2
clone_size: few
v_call: TRBV11-2
d_call: .
cdr3_nt: TGTGCCAGCAGCTCATCAGGGGACTATGGCTACACCTTC
cdr3_aa: CASSSSGDYGYTF

j_call: TRBJ2-1
clone_size: few
v_call: TRBV7-8
d_call: .
cdr3_nt: TGTGCCAGCCTTCATCTCGGCTACAATGAGCAGTTCTTC
cdr3_aa: CASLHLGYNEQFF

j_call: TRBJ2-7
clone_size: .
v_call: TRBV12-3/TRBV12-4
d_call: .
cdr3_nt: TGTGCCAGCAGAGTGGGTTTCTGGGAAGCCGAGCAGTACTTC
cdr3_aa: CASRVGFWEAEQYF

j_call: TRBJ1-5
clone_size: .
v_call: TRBV7-8
d_call: TRBD1
cdr3_nt: TGTGCCAGCAGCCCAGCCGAGGGGGCTCACCAGCCCCAGCATTTT
cdr3_aa: CASSPAEGAHQPQHF

j_call: TRBJ2-5
clone_size: few
v_call: TRBV6-2/TRBV6-3
d_call: TRBD2
cdr3_nt: TGTGCCAGCAGGCCCCTAGCGGGGGGACGAGAGACCCAGTACTTC
cdr3_aa: CASRPLAGGRETQYF

j_call: TRBJ2-5
clone_size: many
v_call: TRBV4-3
d_call: .
cdr3_nt: TGCGCCAGCAGCCAAGATACGGGGAGAGAGACCCAGTACTTC
cdr3_aa: CASSQDTGRETQYF

j_call: TRBJ2-3
clone_size: few
v_call: TRBV6-1
d_call: TRBD2
cdr3_nt: TGTGCCAGCAGGATCTTAGGACTAGCGGGAGGAACGGGCACAGATACGCAGTATTTT
cdr3_aa: CASRILGLAGGTGTDTQYF

j_call: TRBJ2-1
clone_size: few
v_call: TRBV20-1
d_call: TRBD2
cdr3_nt: TGCAGTGCTAGAAGGGCTAGCGGGAGGGGTTCTGAGCAGTTCTTC
cdr3_aa: CSARRASGRGSEQFF

j_call: TRBJ1-5
clone_size: many
v_call: TRBV7-2
d_call: .
cdr3_nt: TGTGCCAGCAGTCAACAGGAGAATCAGCCCCAGCATTTT
cdr3_aa: CASSQQENQPQHF

j_call: TRBJ2-5
clone_size: few
v_call: TRBV5-1
d_call: .
cdr3_nt: TGCGCCAGCAGCTTGGCCCCCCCGGGGGAGACCCAGTACTTC
cdr3_aa: CASSLAPPGETQYF

j_call: TRBJ1-5
clone_size: .
v_call: TRBV5-1
d_call: TRBD1
cdr3_nt: TGCGCCAGACCTCGATCGGGACAGGGGGGCCGGCCCCAGCATTTT
cdr3_aa: CARPRSGQGGRPQHF

j_call: TRBJ1-1
clone_size: many
v_call: TRBV28
d_call: .
cdr3_nt: TGTGCCAGCAGTTTTCCGGGGAACACTGAAGCTTTCTTT
cdr3_aa: CASSFPGNTEAFF

j_call: TRBJ2-1
clone_size: many
v_call: TRBV12-3/TRBV12-4
d_call: TRBD1
cdr3_nt: TGTGCCAGCAGTTTAGCAGGGACAGGGTGGTTTAAGTTCTTC
cdr3_aa: CASSLAGTGWFKFF

j_call: TRBJ2-7
clone_size: few
v_call: TRBV4-1
d_call: TRBD2
cdr3_nt: TGCGCCAGCAGCCGACTCACCCGGACTAGCGGGGGCAGCCGAAAGGAGCAGTACTTC
cdr3_aa: CASSRLTRTSGGSRKEQYF

j_call: TRBJ2-2
clone_size: .
v_call: TRBV6-1
d_call: .
cdr3_nt: TGTGCCAGCAGTCTGTACAGGGGAGGATCCGGGGAGCTGTTTTTT
cdr3_aa: CASSLYRGGSGELFF

j_call: TRBJ2-7
clone_size: .
v_call: TRBV5-5
d_call: .
cdr3_nt: TGTGCCAGCAGCTTGGCTGGGAATCCCGGTGGTGAGCAGTACTTC
cdr3_aa: CASSLAGNPGGEQYF

j_call: TRBJ2-2
clone_size: many
v_call: TRBV5-1
d_call: .
cdr3_nt: TGCGCCAGCAGCGGGAGCAACACCGGGGAGCTGTTTTTT
cdr3_aa: CASSGSNTGELFF

j_call: TRBJ1-2
clone_size: few
v_call: TRBV6-1
d_call: TRBD1
cdr3_nt: TGTGCCAGCAGTCGATCGGGACAGTCTAACTATGGCTACACCTTC
cdr3_aa: CASSRSGQSNYGYTF

j_call: TRBJ2-3
clone_size: .
v_call: TRBV28
d_call: .
cdr3_nt: TGTGCCAGCAGTTTACCAACCCCGACTAGACCGGCCGCAGATACGCAGTATTTT
cdr3_aa: CASSLPTPTRPAADTQYF

j_call: TRBJ2-1
clone_size: .
v_call: TRBV6-2/TRBV6-3
d_call: TRBD1
cdr3_nt: TGTGCCAGCAGTTACCCTGACAGGGTCGGAGAGCAGTTCTTC
cdr3_aa: CASSYPDRVGEQFF